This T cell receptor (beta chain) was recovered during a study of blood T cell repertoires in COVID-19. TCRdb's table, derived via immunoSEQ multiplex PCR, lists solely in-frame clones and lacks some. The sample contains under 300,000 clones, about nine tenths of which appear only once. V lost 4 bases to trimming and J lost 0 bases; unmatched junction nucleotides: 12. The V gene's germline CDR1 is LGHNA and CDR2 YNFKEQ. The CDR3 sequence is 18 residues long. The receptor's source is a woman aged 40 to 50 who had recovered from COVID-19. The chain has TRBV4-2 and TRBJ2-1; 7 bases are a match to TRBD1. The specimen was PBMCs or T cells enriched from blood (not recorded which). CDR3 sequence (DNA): TGTGCCAGCAGCCCTCGTTACTTGACAGGGAGCTCCTACAATGAGCAGTTCTTC. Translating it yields CASSPRYLTGSSYNEQFF.